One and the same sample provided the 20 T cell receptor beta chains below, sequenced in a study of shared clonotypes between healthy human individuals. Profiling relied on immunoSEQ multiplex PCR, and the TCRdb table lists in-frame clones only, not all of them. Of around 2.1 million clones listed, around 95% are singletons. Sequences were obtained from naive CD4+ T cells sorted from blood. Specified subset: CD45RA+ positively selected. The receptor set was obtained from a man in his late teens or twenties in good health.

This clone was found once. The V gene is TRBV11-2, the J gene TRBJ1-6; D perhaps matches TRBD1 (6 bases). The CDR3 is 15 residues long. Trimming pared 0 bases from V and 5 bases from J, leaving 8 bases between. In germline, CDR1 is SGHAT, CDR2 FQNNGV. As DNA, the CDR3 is TGTGCCAGCAGCTTAGAAGGGGGGAATAATTCACCCCTCCACTTT. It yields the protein CASSLEGGNNSPLHF.

The CDR3 sequence is CASSPTGATNEKLFF. The CDR3 DNA reads as TGTGCCAGCTCACCAACGGGAGCAACTAATGAAAAACTGTTTTTT. The V gene is TRBV18, the J gene TRBJ1-4; no clear D gene. The V gene's germline CDR1 is KGHSH and CDR2 LQKENI. The CDR3 length is 15 residues. V gave up 2 bases and J gave up 0 bases, with 7 bases separating them.

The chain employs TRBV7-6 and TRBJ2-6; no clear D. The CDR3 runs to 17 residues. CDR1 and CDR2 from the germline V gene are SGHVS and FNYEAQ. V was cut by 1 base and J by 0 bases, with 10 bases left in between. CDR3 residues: CASSLVGGSSGANVLTF. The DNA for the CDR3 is TGTGCCAGCAGCTTAGTGGGTGGCAGCTCTGGGGCCAACGTCCTGACTTTC.

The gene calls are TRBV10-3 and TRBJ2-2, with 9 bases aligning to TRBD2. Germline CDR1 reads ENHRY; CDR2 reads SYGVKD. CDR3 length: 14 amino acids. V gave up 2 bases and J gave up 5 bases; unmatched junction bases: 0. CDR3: CAISETSGTGELFF. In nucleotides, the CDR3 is TGTGCCATCAGTGAGACTAGCGGGACCGGGGAGCTGTTTTTT.

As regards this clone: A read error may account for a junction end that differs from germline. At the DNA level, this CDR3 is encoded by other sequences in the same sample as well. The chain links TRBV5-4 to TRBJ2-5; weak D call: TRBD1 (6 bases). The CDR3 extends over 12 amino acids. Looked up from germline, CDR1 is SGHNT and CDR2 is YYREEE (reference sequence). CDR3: CASSLDRETQYF. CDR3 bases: TGTGCCAGCAGTTTGGACAGAGAGACCCAGTACTTC.

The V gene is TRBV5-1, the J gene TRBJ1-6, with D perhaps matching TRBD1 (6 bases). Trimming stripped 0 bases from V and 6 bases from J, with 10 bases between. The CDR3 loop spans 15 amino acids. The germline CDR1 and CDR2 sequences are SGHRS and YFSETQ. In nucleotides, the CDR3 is TGCGCCAGCAGCTTGGAAACAGGGCGTAATTCACCCCTCCACTTT. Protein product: CASSLETGRNSPLHF. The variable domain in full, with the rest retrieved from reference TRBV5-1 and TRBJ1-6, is KAGVTQTPRYLIKTRGQQVTLSCSPISGHRSVSWYQQTPGQGLQFLFEYFSETQRNKGNFPGRFSGRQFSNSRSEMNVSTLELGDSALYLCASSLETGRNSPLHFGNGTRLTVT.

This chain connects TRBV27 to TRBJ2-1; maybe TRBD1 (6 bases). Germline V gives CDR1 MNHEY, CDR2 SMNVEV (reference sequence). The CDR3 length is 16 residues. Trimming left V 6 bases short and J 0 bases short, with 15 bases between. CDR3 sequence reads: CASSQGGRGSYNEQFF. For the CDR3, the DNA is TGTGCCAGCAGCCAAGGGGGACGGGGCTCCTACAATGAGCAGTTCTTC.

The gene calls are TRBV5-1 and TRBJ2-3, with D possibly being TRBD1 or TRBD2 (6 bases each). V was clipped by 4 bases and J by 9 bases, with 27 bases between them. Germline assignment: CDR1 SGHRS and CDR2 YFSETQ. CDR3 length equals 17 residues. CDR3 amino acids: CASSPTGRDPVPGTQYF. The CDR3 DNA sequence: TGCGCCAGCAGCCCCACAGGGCGGGACCCCGTTCCCGGAACGCAGTATTTT.

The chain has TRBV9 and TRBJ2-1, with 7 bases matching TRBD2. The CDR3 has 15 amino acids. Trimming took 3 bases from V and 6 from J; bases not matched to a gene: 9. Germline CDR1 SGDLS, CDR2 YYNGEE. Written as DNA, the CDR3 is TGTGCCAGCAGCGCGGGCGGGGGACGGGGCAATGAGCAGTTCTTC. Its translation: CASSAGGGRGNEQFF.

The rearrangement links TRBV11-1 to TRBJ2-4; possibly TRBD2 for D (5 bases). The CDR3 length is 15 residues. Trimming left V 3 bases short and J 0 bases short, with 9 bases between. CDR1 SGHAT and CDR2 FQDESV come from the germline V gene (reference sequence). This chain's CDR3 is CASSLSGLAKNIQYF. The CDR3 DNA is TGTGCCAGCAGCTTGAGCGGACTAGCCAAAAACATTCAGTACTTC.

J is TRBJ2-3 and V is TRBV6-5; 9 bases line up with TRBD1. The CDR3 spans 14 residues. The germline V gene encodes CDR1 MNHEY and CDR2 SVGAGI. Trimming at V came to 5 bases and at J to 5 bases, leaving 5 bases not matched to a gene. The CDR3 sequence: CASSGQGRGDTQYF. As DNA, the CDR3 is TGTGCCAGCAGTGGACAGGGGCGTGGAGATACGCAGTATTTT.

The CDR3 coding sequence is TGTGCCAGCTCACCCCGGGAAAAGGATGGCTACACCTTC. Translated: CASSPREKDGYTF. The V call is TRBV18, the J call TRBJ1-2, with D uncertain. Germline V gene data show CDR1 as KGHSH and CDR2 as LQKENI. Trimming shortened V by 3 bases and J by 6 bases, and 11 bases separated the two germline ends. The CDR3 spans 13 residues.

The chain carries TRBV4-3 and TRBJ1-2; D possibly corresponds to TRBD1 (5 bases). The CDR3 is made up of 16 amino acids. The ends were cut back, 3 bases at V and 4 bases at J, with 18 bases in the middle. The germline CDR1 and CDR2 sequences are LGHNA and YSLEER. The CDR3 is CASSQGSKGTGYGYTF. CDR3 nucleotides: TGCGCCAGCAGCCAGGGTTCCAAGGGGACTGGCTATGGCTACACCTTC.

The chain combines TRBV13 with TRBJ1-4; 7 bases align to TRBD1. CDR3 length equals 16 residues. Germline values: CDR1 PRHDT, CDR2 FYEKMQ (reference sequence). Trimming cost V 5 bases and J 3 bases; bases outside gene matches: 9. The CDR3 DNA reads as TGTGCCAGCAGCCCAGGGACAGCCCTGGCTAATGAAAAACTGTTTTTT. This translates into CASSPGTALANEKLFF.

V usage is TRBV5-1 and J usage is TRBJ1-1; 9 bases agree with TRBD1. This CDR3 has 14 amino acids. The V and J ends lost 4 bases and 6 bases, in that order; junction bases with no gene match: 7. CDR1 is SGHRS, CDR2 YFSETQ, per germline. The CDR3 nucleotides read TGCGCCAGCAGCCTCCCCGGGACAGGGTCTGAAGCTTTCTTT. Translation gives CASSLPGTGSEAFF.

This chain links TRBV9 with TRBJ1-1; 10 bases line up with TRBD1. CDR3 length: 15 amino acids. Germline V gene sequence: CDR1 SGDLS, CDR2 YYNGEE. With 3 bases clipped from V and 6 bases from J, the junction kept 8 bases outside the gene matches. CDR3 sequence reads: CASSAEDRGRSEAFF. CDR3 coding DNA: TGTGCCAGCAGCGCCGAGGACAGGGGGAGGTCTGAAGCTTTCTTT.

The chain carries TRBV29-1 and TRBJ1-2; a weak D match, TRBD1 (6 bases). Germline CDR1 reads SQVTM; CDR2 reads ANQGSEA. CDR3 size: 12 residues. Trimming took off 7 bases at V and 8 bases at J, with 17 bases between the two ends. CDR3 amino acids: CSAGGLSGGYTF. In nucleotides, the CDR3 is TGCAGCGCCGGGGGGCTGTCGGGAGGCTACACCTTC.

The CDR3 here is CASSPQGPYGYTF. CDR3 coding DNA: TGTGCCAGCAGCCCTCAGGGACCCTATGGCTACACCTTC. The J gene is TRBJ1-2, the V gene TRBV7-9, with a tentative D call TRBD1 (5 bases). V dropped 5 bases and J dropped 4 bases, with 11 bases sitting between them. Germline V gene data show CDR1 as SEHNR and CDR2 as FQNEAQ (reference sequence). The CDR3 runs 13 residues. The complete variable domain, with remaining parts taken from reference TRBV7-9 and TRBJ1-2, reads DTGVSQNPRHKITKRGQNVTFRCDPISEHNRLYWYRQTLGQGPEFLTYFQNEAQLEKSRLLSDRFSAERPKGSFSTLEIQRTEQGDSAMYLCASSPQGPYGYTFGSGTRLTVV.

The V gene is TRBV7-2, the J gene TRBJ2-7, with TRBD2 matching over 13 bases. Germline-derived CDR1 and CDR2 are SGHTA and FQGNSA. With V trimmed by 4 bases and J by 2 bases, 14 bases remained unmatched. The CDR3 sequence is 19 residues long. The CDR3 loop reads CASSSPGLAGIGSPYEQYF. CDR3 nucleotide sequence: TGTGCCAGCAGCTCCCCGGGACTAGCGGGAATAGGGTCCCCCTACGAGCAGTACTTC.

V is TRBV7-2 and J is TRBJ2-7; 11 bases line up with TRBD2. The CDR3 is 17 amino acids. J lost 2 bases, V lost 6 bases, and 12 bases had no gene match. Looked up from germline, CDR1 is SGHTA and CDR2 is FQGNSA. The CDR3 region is CASSSGTSGQRAYEQYF. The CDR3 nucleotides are TGTGCCAGCAGTTCCGGGACTAGCGGCCAGAGGGCCTACGAGCAGTACTTC.